The source of this T cell receptor (beta chain) is a study of cytomegalovirus exposure and HLA in healthy donors. The wider study: As an earlier analysis found, some 170 million T cells yielded over 95 million unique TCR beta sequences.

Germline-derived CDR1 and CDR2 are SGDLS and YYNGEE. The V segment lost 3 bases and the J segment 2 bases; nucleotides outside the gene matches: 15. This CDR3 is 20 amino acids long. Healthy donors of bone marrow made up the group. Donors were nominally healthy when sampled, though unrecorded immune exposures were likely. 13 Jbeta primers and 60 Vbeta primers were used for the PCR. Repertoires were generated with immunoSEQ multiplex PCR, while TCRdb's copy carries only in-frame clones and drops some. The sample records approximately 220,000 clones, around four fifths being singletons. The chain employs TRBV9 and TRBJ2-4, with 12 bases lining up with TRBD2. The source material was PBMCs. This receptor was obtained from a boy younger than 10 in good health and CMV-seronegative. CDR3 residues: CASSAPFLAGGPLTKNIQYF. The CDR3 DNA is TGTGCCAGCAGCGCCCCCTTTCTAGCGGGGGGGCCCTTAACCAAAAACATTCAGTACTTC.